A selection of T cell receptor beta chains follows, all from one sample in a study of blood T cell repertoires in COVID-19. Libraries were prepared by immunoSEQ multiplex PCR; TCRdb keeps only in-frame clonotypes and omits some of them. The table includes 55,000 to 65,000 clones, about 91% detected once. The specimen sequenced was peripheral blood. The receptors were sampled from a man in his 60s with acute or convalescent COVID-19. Both conserved end residues are part of each CDR3. D genes are given only for firm matches. Clone size, where shown, is once, few, many, or a class for clones that have expanded.

abundance: NA; d_gene: TRBD2; v_gene: TRBV13; j_gene: TRBJ2-5; CDR3nt: TGTGCCAGCAGCCCCCGGGCTAGCGGGAGGCAAGAGACCCAGTACTTC; CDR3aa: CASSPRASGRQETQYF
abundance: NA; d_gene: NA; v_gene: TRBV30; j_gene: TRBJ1-1; CDR3nt: TGTGCCTGGAGTATCACAGGGAAGGGAGCTTTCTTT; CDR3aa: CAWSITGKGAFF
abundance: NA; d_gene: NA; v_gene: TRBV7-3; j_gene: TRBJ2-1; CDR3nt: TGTGCCAGCGCTTTGGGAAGAGGGCGTCTGGGTCGCACCTACAATGAGCAGTTCTTC; CDR3aa: CASALGRGRLGRTYNEQFF
abundance: NA; d_gene: NA; v_gene: TRBV6-5; j_gene: TRBJ2-7; CDR3nt: TGTGCCAGCAGTTACTCGATAGACAGGTACGAGCAGTACTTC; CDR3aa: CASSYSIDRYEQYF
abundance: NA; d_gene: NA; v_gene: TRBV30; j_gene: TRBJ2-2; CDR3nt: TGTGCCTCCCCAAAGCTGAACACCGGGGAGCTGTTTTTT; CDR3aa: CASPKLNTGELFF
abundance: NA; d_gene: TRBD1; v_gene: TRBV7-3; j_gene: TRBJ1-6; CDR3nt: TGTGCCAGCAGCTTATGGACAGGGGGAATCAGCTCCTATAATTCACCCCTCCACTTT; CDR3aa: CASSLWTGGISSYNSPLHF
abundance: NA; d_gene: NA; v_gene: TRBV28; j_gene: TRBJ2-7; CDR3nt: TGTGCCAGCAGTTTGGCGGACGAGCAGTACTTC; CDR3aa: CASSLADEQYF
abundance: NA; d_gene: TRBD2; v_gene: TRBV7-7; j_gene: TRBJ2-1; CDR3nt: TGTGCTAGCAGCCTAGCGGGAGACACCTATGAGCAGTTCTTC; CDR3aa: CASSLAGDTYEQFF
abundance: once; d_gene: TRBD2; v_gene: TRBV11-2; j_gene: TRBJ2-7; CDR3nt: TGTGCCAGCAGCTCCCCGCGGTCTAGCGGAGATTACGAGCAGTACTTC; CDR3aa: CASSSPRSSGDYEQYF
abundance: NA; d_gene: TRBD1; v_gene: TRBV6-5; j_gene: TRBJ2-1; CDR3nt: TGTGCCAGCAAAGGGGACAGGGCTTCCAATGAGCAGCTCTTC; CDR3aa: CASKGDRASNEQLF
abundance: NA; d_gene: TRBD1; v_gene: TRBV25-1; j_gene: TRBJ1-2; CDR3nt: TGTGCCAGCAGCGAACCGGGACAGGGGATCTATGGCTACACCTTC; CDR3aa: CASSEPGQGIYGYTF
abundance: NA; d_gene: NA; v_gene: TRBV7-8; j_gene: TRBJ2-7; CDR3nt: TGTGCCAGCAGCTTATCGGTTTTGAGTCGCGAGCAGTACTTC; CDR3aa: CASSLSVLSREQYF
abundance: NA; d_gene: NA; v_gene: TRBV5-1; j_gene: TRBJ1-2; CDR3nt: TGCGCCAGCAGCAGTCCCCAGGGAGGTCTTGGCTACACCTTC; CDR3aa: CASSSPQGGLGYTF
abundance: NA; d_gene: TRBD2; v_gene: TRBV27; j_gene: TRBJ2-1; CDR3nt: TGTGCCAGCAGTCCGGGACTAGCGGGTATGAGCTCCTACAATGAGCAGTTCTTC; CDR3aa: CASSPGLAGMSSYNEQFF
abundance: NA; d_gene: NA; v_gene: TRBV16; j_gene: TRBJ1-6; CDR3nt: TGTGCCAGCAGCCCCACAGAAAGCTCCTATAATTCACCCCTCCACTTT; CDR3aa: CASSPTESSYNSPLHF
abundance: NA; d_gene: TRBD1; v_gene: TRBV4-2; j_gene: TRBJ2-2; CDR3nt: TGTGCCAGCAGCCAAGAAGGGGACAGAAACACCGGGGAGCTGTTTTTT; CDR3aa: CASSQEGDRNTGELFF
abundance: NA; d_gene: TRBD1; v_gene: TRBV7-9; j_gene: TRBJ1-6; CDR3nt: TGTGCCAGCAGCCCCCGACAGGGTTCACCCCTCCACTTT; CDR3aa: CASSPRQGSPLHF
abundance: NA; d_gene: TRBD1; v_gene: TRBV5-5; j_gene: TRBJ1-2; CDR3nt: TGTGCCAGCAGCTTCTCCCCGGGACAGGCCGAATCTAACTATGGCTACACCTTC; CDR3aa: CASSFSPGQAESNYGYTF
abundance: NA; d_gene: NA; v_gene: TRBV5-8; j_gene: TRBJ1-1; CDR3nt: TGTGCCAGCAGCCTAAACAGGGTCTCCGAAGCTTTCTTT; CDR3aa: CASSLNRVSEAFF
abundance: NA; d_gene: NA; v_gene: TRBV27; j_gene: TRBJ1-6; CDR3nt: TGTGCCAGCAGTTTCCAGGGTAGGACCAGCTCCTATAATTCACCCCTCCACTTT; CDR3aa: CASSFQGRTSSYNSPLHF
abundance: NA; d_gene: NA; v_gene: TRBV4-1; j_gene: TRBJ2-7; CDR3nt: TGCGCCAGCAGCCAAGTCGTCGTACAGCAACCAAGCTCCTACGAGCAGTACTTC; CDR3aa: CASSQVVVQQPSSYEQYF
abundance: once; d_gene: TRBD2; v_gene: TRBV7-8; j_gene: TRBJ2-5; CDR3nt: TGTGCCAGCAGCCCAGGCCCCCGCGGGAGTTTAAGGGAGACCCAGTACTTC; CDR3aa: CASSPGPRGSLRETQYF
abundance: NA; d_gene: TRBD2; v_gene: TRBV4-2; j_gene: TRBJ2-3; CDR3nt: TGTGCCAGCAGCCTACAAGGGACTAGCGGGAGGGGTACAGATACGCAGTATTTT; CDR3aa: CASSLQGTSGRGTDTQYF
abundance: NA; d_gene: TRBD1; v_gene: TRBV2; j_gene: TRBJ2-5; CDR3nt: TGTGCCAGCAGGACGGACAGGGGGCTTCAAGAGACCCAGTACTTC; CDR3aa: CASRTDRGLQETQYF
abundance: NA; d_gene: NA; v_gene: TRBV28; j_gene: TRBJ1-1; CDR3nt: TGTGCCAGCAGTTTCCAGGGGAACACTGAAGCTTTCTTT; CDR3aa: CASSFQGNTEAFF
abundance: NA; d_gene: NA; v_gene: TRBV6-5; j_gene: TRBJ2-7; CDR3nt: TGTGCCAGCAGCCAGACAGGTACCTACGAGCAGTACTTC; CDR3aa: CASSQTGTYEQYF
abundance: NA; d_gene: TRBD2; v_gene: TRBV7-9; j_gene: TRBJ2-1; CDR3nt: TGTGCCAGCAGCTCTCCGGGACTAGGGCGGGTGTACAATGAGCAGTTCTTC; CDR3aa: CASSSPGLGRVYNEQFF
abundance: NA; d_gene: NA; v_gene: TRBV19; j_gene: TRBJ2-2; CDR3nt: TGTGCCAGTAGCCCATCTACTACGAACACCGGGGAGCTGTTTTTT; CDR3aa: CASSPSTTNTGELFF
abundance: NA; d_gene: TRBD1; v_gene: TRBV4-3; j_gene: TRBJ1-1; CDR3nt: TGCGCCAGCAGAAAAGGGACAGTTAACACTGAAGCTTTCTTT; CDR3aa: CASRKGTVNTEAFF
abundance: NA; d_gene: NA; v_gene: TRBV29-1; j_gene: TRBJ2-7; CDR3nt: TGCAGCGTTGAGTCTAGCGAGGCCTACGAGCAGTACTTC; CDR3aa: CSVESSEAYEQYF
abundance: NA; d_gene: NA; v_gene: TRBV6-5; j_gene: TRBJ2-3; CDR3nt: TGTGCCAGCAGAGAGGAGTTTACAGATACGCAGTATTTT; CDR3aa: CASREEFTDTQYF
abundance: NA; d_gene: TRBD1; v_gene: TRBV24-1; j_gene: TRBJ1-1; CDR3nt: TGTGCCACCAGTGATCATGGGACAGGGCGAACTGAAGCTTTCTTT; CDR3aa: CATSDHGTGRTEAFF
abundance: NA; d_gene: TRBD1; v_gene: TRBV3-1/TRBV3-2; j_gene: TRBJ2-1; CDR3nt: TGTGCCAGCAGACCAGGGACAGGCTCCTACAATGAGCAGTTCTTC; CDR3aa: CASRPGTGSYNEQFF
abundance: NA; d_gene: TRBD1; v_gene: TRBV7-6; j_gene: TRBJ1-1; CDR3nt: TGTGCCAGCAGCTTATATACCGCCGGGACAGGGAAGGCTGAAGCTTTCTTT; CDR3aa: CASSLYTAGTGKAEAFF
abundance: NA; d_gene: TRBD2; v_gene: TRBV25-1; j_gene: TRBJ2-1; CDR3nt: TGTGCCAGCAGTGCCCCGGGACTAGCGGGAGTAGAGCAGTTCTTC; CDR3aa: CASSAPGLAGVEQFF
abundance: NA; d_gene: TRBD1; v_gene: TRBV30; j_gene: TRBJ2-2; CDR3nt: TGTGCCTGGAAGGGACAGGGGGGTGCCGGGGAGCTGTTTTTT; CDR3aa: CAWKGQGGAGELFF